This entry lists 24 T cell receptor beta chains sequenced from one sample in a study of metastatic and nonmetastatic thyroid tumors. TCRdb re-analyzed the PCR reads using MiXCR. This sample has over 35,000 clones; roughly 17% occur once, and the top ten carry 9.9%. Each patient went into thyroid surgery without having received any treatment. The specimen sequenced was tumor tissue. The receptors derive from a female donor with papillary thyroid cancer or a benign thyroid nodule (not recorded which). Some clones in this sample may be carry-over from other donors' samples.

The table lists this clone with many counts. The CDR3 nucleotides are TGTGCCAGCAGCTTGACCGCCCCACTGACCGGGGAGCTGTTTTTT. Translated, it gives CASSLTAPLTGELFF. The rearrangement uses TRBV7-9 and TRBJ2-2; no clear D. CDR3 length equals 15 residues. Germline V gives CDR1 SEHNR, CDR2 FQNEAQ (reference sequence). V lost 3 bases to trimming and J lost 5 bases, with 13 bases between them.

This clone has ten or more counts. The CDR3 sequence: CASRGNWNSPLHF. The CDR3 bases are TGTGCCAGTAGGGGAAATTGGAATTCACCCCTCCACTTT. This rearrangement joins TRBV19 to TRBJ1-6; no firm D call. The CDR3 contains 13 residues. Germline loops: CDR1 LNHDA, CDR2 SQIVND (reference sequence). V shed 6 bases and J shed 7 bases, with 10 bases lying between them.

The chain recombines TRBV5-8 with TRBJ1-3; possibly TRBD1 for D (6 bases). CDR3 length: 16 amino acids. Trimming shortened V by 1 base and J by 0 bases, and 11 bases separated the two germline ends. Per the germline V gene, CDR1 is SGHTS and CDR2 is YDEGEE. Here the CDR3 reads CASSLSGGFSGNTIYF. CDR3 DNA: TGTGCCAGCAGCTTGAGTGGGGGCTTCTCTGGAAACACCATATATTTT.

The rearrangement links TRBV11-1 to TRBJ2-3; 9 bases match TRBD2. The V gene's germline CDR1 is SGHAT and CDR2 FQDESV (reference sequence). The length of the CDR3 is 15 residues. With 5 bases clipped from V and 0 bases from J, the junction kept 3 bases outside the gene matches. The chain's CDR3 is CASSQGTSSTDTQYF. As DNA, the CDR3 is TGTGCCAGCAGCCAGGGGACTAGCAGCACAGATACGCAGTATTTT.

In its sample, this clone was seen many times. This chain links TRBV28 with TRBJ2-1; 16 nucleotides align to TRBD2. V shed 4 bases, J shed 6 bases, and the junction held 6 bases outside the gene matches. The CDR3 is made up of 17 amino acids. CDR1 and CDR2 (germline): MDHEN, SYDVKM. The CDR3 loop is CASSSGTSGRALNEQFF. The CDR3 DNA sequence: TGTGCCAGCAGTTCCGGGACTAGCGGGAGGGCCCTCAATGAGCAGTTCTTC.

The chain's CDR3 is CASSLYSLKHGYTF. For the CDR3, the DNA is TGTGCCAGCAGTTTATACTCACTAAAGCATGGCTACACCTTC. This chain connects TRBV28 to TRBJ1-2; D is unresolved. The V gene lost 1 base and the J gene lost 6 bases, with 12 bases spanning the gap. The CDR3 runs 14 residues. Per the germline V gene, CDR1 is MDHEN and CDR2 is SYDVKM.

This rearrangement joins TRBV9 to TRBJ2-1; 7 bases fit TRBD2. The germline CDR1 and CDR2 sequences are SGDLS and YYNGEE. V shed 4 bases, J shed 7 bases, and the junction held 17 bases outside the gene matches. The CDR3 is 17 amino acids. CDR3 residues: CASSPGGGTTNSNEQFF. In nucleotides, the CDR3 is TGTGCCAGCAGCCCGGGGGGTGGGACTACCAACTCGAATGAGCAGTTCTTC.

The chain links TRBV20-1 to TRBJ1-1, with D uncertain. There are 14 residues in the CDR3. Trimming pared 1 base from V and 4 bases from J, leaving 13 bases between. Per germline, CDR1 DFQATT and CDR2 SNEGSKA (reference sequence). The CDR3 region is CSARAGVVSTEAFF. CDR3 nucleotides: TGCAGTGCTAGAGCGGGCGTCGTGAGCACTGAAGCTTTCTTT.

In this sample, this clone turned up many times. The J gene is TRBJ1-4, the V gene TRBV24-1, with D uncertain. The germline V and J ends were trimmed by 9 bases and 8 bases, with 15 bases remaining between them. The CDR3 is 13 residues long. CDR1 and CDR2 from the germline V gene are KGHDR and SFDVKD. In DNA, the CDR3 is TGTGCCACCCGGCGCCGGGGTTGCGAAAAACTGTTTTTT. This sequence encodes CATRRRGCEKLFF.

This rearrangement joins TRBV20-1 to TRBJ2-7; D may be TRBD1 or TRBD2 (5 bases each). V lost 0 bases, J lost 3 bases, and 15 bases lay in between. The CDR3 length is 15 residues. CDR1 and CDR2 from the germline V gene are DFQATT and SNEGSKA (reference sequence). CDR3: CSARDPGAGIYEQYF. The CDR3 DNA reads as TGCAGTGCTAGAGACCCCGGGGCAGGGATCTACGAGCAGTACTTC.

Only a few counts were recorded for this clone. A much bigger clone sits one base away, suggesting this may be a read error. The chain has TRBV29-1 and TRBJ1-2; TRBD1 might be the D (5 bases). The CDR3 has 14 residues. Germline loops: CDR1 SQVTM, CDR2 ANQGSEA. The CDR3 here is CSSLAGGSGYGYAF. DNA of the CDR3: TGCAGCTCCTTGGCCGGGGGTTCGGGCTATGGCTACGCCTTC.

This clone came up many times. The rearrangement joins TRBV5-6 to TRBJ2-7; 7 nucleotides align to TRBD1. The J segment lost 4 bases and the V segment lost 1 base, leaving 5 bases of the junction unmatched. CDR1 is SGHDT, CDR2 YYEEEE, per germline. This CDR3 region has 14 residues. In DNA form, the CDR3 reads TGTGCCAGCAGCTTGTCGCCAGGGGGATACGAGCAGTACTTC. Its translation is CASSLSPGGYEQYF.

The gene calls are TRBV20-1 and TRBJ2-7; D ambiguous. The CDR3 runs to 12 residues. Germline loops: CDR1 DFQATT, CDR2 SNEGSKA (reference sequence). Trimming took 6 bases from V and 4 from J, leaving 13 bases between them. In DNA, the CDR3 is TGCAGTGCGAGTCTTGGGGAATACGAGCAGTACGTC. Translated, it gives CSASLGEYEQYV.

This clone was counted ten times or more. The chain uses TRBV5-1 and TRBJ1-2; maybe TRBD1 (6 bases). The CDR3 spans 15 residues. The germline gives CDR1 SGHRS, CDR2 YFSETQ. V was cut by 4 bases and J by 7 bases, with 20 bases left in between. The CDR3 protein is CASSLGQTLMVGYTF. The DNA of the CDR3 is TGCGCCAGCAGCCTAGGACAGACACTTATGGTTGGCTACACCTTC. Based on the CDR3 plus reference TRBV5-1 and TRBJ1-2, the full variable domain is KAGVTQTPRYLIKTRGQQVTLSCSPISGHRSVSWYQQTPGQGLQFLFEYFSETQRNKGNFPGRFSGRQFSNSRSEMNVSTLELGDSALYLCASSLGQTLMVGYTFGSGTRLTVV.

Comments on this clone: Since a much larger clone is just one base distant, this may be a read error. This sample includes further DNA sequences coding for the same CDR3. The J gene is TRBJ1-1, the V gene TRBV5-4; maybe TRBD1 (6 bases). Germline V gene lookup returns CDR1 SGHNT and CDR2 YYREEE (reference sequence). The CDR3 consists of 14 residues. In DNA, the CDR3 is TGTGCCAGCAGCTTGGGACAGGAGGGGACTGAGGCTTTCTTT. Amino acid sequence: CASSLGQEGTEAFF.

This clone has at least ten counts. The chain links TRBV27 to TRBJ1-1, with 7 bases lining up with TRBD1. Germline V gene sequence: CDR1 MNHEY, CDR2 SMNVEV (reference sequence). CDR3 length equals 16 residues. J lost 0 bases, V lost 6 bases, and 10 bases had no gene match. CDR3 region: CASSRTGSLMNTEAFF. The CDR3 bases are TGTGCCAGCAGCAGGACAGGCAGTTTAATGAACACTGAAGCTTTCTTT.

Worth noting for this clone: An end of the junction does not agree with germline; a read error may underlie this. The rearrangement joins TRBV11-2 to TRBJ1-2; D not resolved. The CDR3 runs 12 residues. Per germline, CDR1 SGHAT and CDR2 FQNNGV. CDR3 residues: CAISLVRGRGYF. The CDR3 nucleotides read TGTGCCATCAGCTTAGTCCGTGGACGGGGATACTTC.

This clone was picked up many times. The V and J genes are TRBV11-2 and TRBJ1-3, with TRBD1 matching over 10 bases. Trimming cost V 0 bases and J 2 bases; bases outside gene matches: 1. Germline loops: CDR1 SGHAT, CDR2 FQNNGV. The CDR3 is 16 residues long. CDR3 sequence (DNA): TGTGCCAGCAGCTTAGAGGGACAGGGGACTGGAAACACCATATATTTT. Translated: CASSLEGQGTGNTIYF.

This clone showed up many times. The V gene is TRBV7-9, the J gene TRBJ1-5, with D maybe TRBD1 (6 bases). The ends were cut back, 6 bases at V and 5 bases at J, with 17 bases in the middle. The CDR3 sequence is 15 residues long. The germline CDR1 and CDR2 sequences are SEHNR and FQNEAQ (reference sequence). This CDR3 reads CASRDLTGGYQPQHF. The CDR3 DNA reads TGTGCCAGCAGAGACCTGACAGGCGGCTATCAGCCCCAGCATTTT.

This clone appeared many times. V usage is TRBV3-1 and J usage is TRBJ1-2; TRBD1 agrees at 11 bases. This CDR3 is built from 17 residues. V lost 0 bases, J lost 3 bases, and 6 bases stayed unmatched. Germline V gene sequence: CDR1 LGHDT, CDR2 YNNKEL (reference sequence). CDR3 coding DNA: TGTGCCAGCAGCCAAGACCTGGGACAGGGGGTAGACTATGGCTACACCTTC. Protein sequence: CASSQDLGQGVDYGYTF.

Points on this clone: A single base separates this from a much larger clone, so it may be a read error. The J gene is TRBJ2-1, the V gene TRBV7-6; D is perhaps TRBD1 or TRBD2 (5 bases each). Germline V gene data show CDR1 as SGHVS and CDR2 as FNYEAQ. The CDR3 totals 16 residues. CDR3 protein: CSSSLGTPASYNEQFF. For the CDR3, the DNA is TGTTCCAGCAGCCTAGGGACCCCGGCCTCCTACAATGAGCAGTTCTTC.

This clone was detected ten times or more. The chain combines TRBV7-9 with TRBJ2-7; tentatively, D is TRBD2 (7 bases). This CDR3 region has 15 residues. V lost 6 bases, J lost 2 bases, and 17 bases lay in between. The germline V gene encodes CDR1 SEHNR and CDR2 FQNEAQ (reference sequence). Written as DNA, the CDR3 is TGTGCCAGCAGTAAGGGGGACGGGACTACCTACGAGCAGTACTTC. Its translation is CASSKGDGTTYEQYF.

By its share, this clone is medium-sized. The CDR3 reads CSARDVNEKLFF. The CDR3 DNA sequence: TGCAGTGCTAGAGATGTTAATGAAAAACTGTTTTTT. The genes are TRBV20-1 and TRBJ1-4; D unclear. Germline lookup yields CDR1 DFQATT and CDR2 SNEGSKA (reference sequence). V was trimmed by 0 bases and J by 4 bases, leaving 3 bases between them. The CDR3 runs 12 residues.

The rearrangement joins TRBV11-3 to TRBJ1-1, with D uncertain. This CDR3 spans 12 amino acids. Germline CDR1 SGHNT, CDR2 YENEEA. The germline V and J ends were trimmed by 5 bases and 7 bases, with 11 bases remaining between them. CDR3 in DNA: TGTGCCAGCAGCCTGTCAGTGGTTGAAGCTTTCTTT. Amino acid sequence: CASSLSVVEAFF.